Following are 10 T cell receptor beta chains from one sample sequenced in a study of blood T cell repertoires in COVID-19. Sequenced by immunoSEQ multiplex PCR; TCRdb stores in-frame clones only, minus some. The sample carries 150,000 to 200,000 clones, about 85% recorded once. The specimen was peripheral blood. Receptors were obtained from a man in his sixties or seventies with active or convalescent COVID-19.

This clone was counted between two and nine times. The V gene is TRBV30, the J gene TRBJ1-1, with unresolved D. Per the germline V gene, CDR1 is GTSNPN and CDR2 is SVGIG (reference sequence). V was trimmed by 3 bases and J by 6 bases, leaving 11 bases between them. The CDR3 has 12 residues. The CDR3 protein is CAWSHSTAEAFF. The CDR3 nucleotides are TGTGCCTGGAGCCACAGTACGGCTGAAGCTTTCTTT.

The chain links TRBV18 to TRBJ1-2; the match to TRBD1 covers 7 bases. This CDR3 is 14 amino acids long. V gave up 5 bases and J gave up 5 bases; unmatched junction bases: 8. Germline V CDR1 and CDR2: KGHSH, LQKENI. CDR3 sequence: CASSSRGDGYGYTF. DNA of the CDR3: TGTGCCAGCTCATCCAGGGGGGACGGATATGGCTACACCTTC.

The V and J genes are TRBV6-2 or TRBV6-3 and TRBJ2-7; 8 bases are a match to TRBD1. The CDR3 has 15 amino acids. The junction had 7 bases not matched to a gene; V was cut back by 6 bases and J by 0 bases. Germline V lookup: CDR1 MNHEY, CDR2 SVGEGT. CDR3 in amino acids: CASSQTGVSSYEQYF. The CDR3 region has the DNA TGTGCCAGCAGCCAGACAGGGGTTAGCTCCTACGAGCAGTACTTC.

The rearrangement links TRBV6-2 or TRBV6-3 to TRBJ1-4, with 9 nucleotides matching TRBD1. The CDR3 consists of 19 residues. Germline CDR1 reads MNHEY; CDR2 reads SVGEGT. V lost 6 bases and J lost 0; bases outside the gene matches: 14. This chain's CDR3 is CASSAVQGARPATNEKLFF. In nucleotides, the CDR3 is TGTGCCAGCAGCGCAGTACAGGGGGCGAGACCTGCAACTAATGAAAAACTGTTTTTT.

This clone was seen a single time. Its ends do not fully match the called genes, so a read error is possible. The chain links TRBV5-1 to TRBJ2-7, with 8 bases lining up with TRBD1. This CDR3 has 17 amino acids. From germline, CDR1 is SGHRS and CDR2 YFSETQ. Here the CDR3 DNA reads TGCGCCAGCACCTTGCCCAGTCCTTTGACAGGGGCTTACGAGCAGTACTTC. It encodes CASTLPSPLTGAYEQYF. Full variable domain (outside the CDR3, taken from reference TRBV5-1 and TRBJ2-7): KAGVTQTPRYLIKTRGQQVTLSCSPISGHRSVSWYQQTPGQGLQFLFEYFSETQRNKGNFPGRFSGRQFSNSRSEMNVSTLELGDSALYLCASTLPSPLTGAYEQYFGPGTRLTVT.

The chain employs TRBV29-1 and TRBJ1-2; TRBD1 matches at 7 bases. Germline V gene data show CDR1 as SQVTM and CDR2 as ANQGSEA. The CDR3 has 13 residues. The ends lost 4 bases at V and 3 bases at J; junction bases unmatched: 5. The CDR3 sequence is CSVGLGTDYGYTF. The CDR3 DNA reads TGCAGCGTTGGCCTCGGGACAGACTATGGCTACACCTTC.

The chain joins TRBV29-1 to TRBJ2-3, with 13 bases lining up with TRBD2. The CDR3 runs to 14 residues. Germline assignment: CDR1 SQVTM and CDR2 ANQGSEA. J lost 5 bases, V lost 5 bases, and 4 bases had no gene match. The CDR3 DNA follows: TGCAGCGTTACTAGCGGGGGGGCTAAAGATACGCAGTATTTT. It specifies CSVTSGGAKDTQYF.

The rearrangement links TRBV27 to TRBJ2-5; TRBD1 agrees at 9 bases. V lost 6 bases and J lost 5; bases outside the gene matches: 4. The CDR3 runs 13 residues. Germline lookup yields CDR1 MNHEY and CDR2 SMNVEV (reference sequence). CDR3 DNA: TGTGCCAGCAGGGACAGGGGTTGGGAGACCCAGTACTTC. Its translation: CASRDRGWETQYF.

This clone was observed a single time. V and J are TRBV6-5 and TRBJ2-1, with D possibly matching TRBD1 (5 bases). CDR3 size: 14 residues. Germline CDR1 MNHEY, CDR2 SVGAGI. Trimming left V 0 bases short and J 7 bases short, with 10 bases between. CDR3 DNA: TGTGCCAGCAGTTACTCGCAGGGATTGAATGAGCAGTTCTTC. The encoded protein is CASSYSQGLNEQFF.

This clone occurred once. This rearrangement joins TRBV28 to TRBJ2-3; 7 nucleotides align to TRBD1. V shed 2 bases and J 2 bases; nucleotides not matched to a gene: 16. Germline V lookup: CDR1 MDHEN, CDR2 SYDVKM. This CDR3 contains 19 residues. Written as DNA, the CDR3 is TGTGCCAGCAGTTTAGAAGGACAGGCGTCCAGGTTATCCACAGATACGCAGTATTTT. It encodes CASSLEGQASRLSTDTQYF.